The clone carrying this T cell receptor beta chain was observed at least ten times. What it binds is not known. Amplification of TCR beta CDR3 regions was performed using RNA transcripts as template. HTBI primers were employed in a first-round RT-PCR of the TCR CDR3. TCRdb ran MiXCR on the multiplex PCR reads and lists one entry per CDR3 protein. This table holds hundreds of thousands of distinct CDR3 sequences, approximately 15% found once. This record comes from a study of T cells in Graves' hyperthyroidism and ophthalmopathy. Background on the study: Peripheral blood draws took place at initial diagnosis, ahead of any treatment. Study-wide results and caveats: Separating ophthalmopathy from stable hyperthyroidism was achieved by a 13 V-J model. Ophthalmopathy got predicted by the model a median around 6.6 months before its onset.

This CDR3 has 15 residues. Germline V gene sequence: CDR1 MNHEY, CDR2 SMNVEV (reference sequence). With 5 bases clipped from V and 1 base from J, the junction kept 5 bases outside the gene matches. The sequence derives from a woman aged 45-65 years with Graves' ophthalmopathy. This chain joins TRBV27 and TRBJ2-7, with 10 nucleotides matching TRBD2. Sequences were obtained from blood. CDR3 amino acids: CASSGGTSVSYEQYF. Here the CDR3 DNA reads TGTGCCAGCAGTGGAGGGACTAGCGTATCCTACGAGCAGTACTTC.